The rows below give T cell receptor beta chains drawn from one sample of a study of response to subunit inactivated influenza vaccine. One entry per CDR3 protein, called by TCRdb with MiXCR from the RT-PCR reads. The table records hundreds of thousands of distinct CDR3 sequences, 14% of them present only once. Sequencing was performed on PBMCs from blood, taken less than 15 days before vaccination. The receptors here all came from a man in his fifties who received an inactivated influenza vaccine. CDR3s include the opening cysteine and the closing phenylalanine or tryptophan. Each record gives: V gene, clone size, D gene, J gene, CDR3 DNA, CDR3 protein. A D gene is named only where the DNA matches it firmly. Clone size is given for some rows only: seen once, a few or many times, or a class if the clone is expanded.

TRBV4-1	NA	NA	TRBJ2-3	TGCGCCAGCAGCCAGCTCGGGGGCTCTAGCACAGATACGCAGTATTTT	CASSQLGGSSTDTQYF
TRBV4-3	NA	NA	TRBJ2-2	TGCGCCAGCAGCCACTCGAATGGACAGCCGAGCCGCACCGGGGAGCTGTTTTTT	CASSHSNGQPSRTGELFF
TRBV19	few	NA	TRBJ2-5	TGTGCCAGTAGTAGGGCAGTCCAAGAGACCCAGTACTTC	CASSRAVQETQYF
TRBV27	few	TRBD2	TRBJ2-5	TGTGCCAGCAGTCTGCGACTAGCGGGAGGGACCCAGTACTTC	CASSLRLAGGTQYF
TRBV5-1	NA	NA	TRBJ2-3	TGCGCCAGCAGCCACCCTAGCACAGATACGCAGTATTTT	CASSHPSTDTQYF
TRBV24-1	NA	NA	TRBJ2-2	TGTGCCACCAGTGAGGGACCGAGGGCCGGGGAGCTGTTTTTT	CATSEGPRAGELFF
TRBV11-2	NA	NA	TRBJ2-1	TGTGCCAGCAGCTTAGACAGGGTTTACAATGAGCAGTTCTTC	CASSLDRVYNEQFF
TRBV4-2	NA	NA	TRBJ2-7	TGTGCCAGCAGCCCCTTAAAGAATGGGGGCTACGAGCAGTACTTC	CASSPLKNGGYEQYF
TRBV14	few	NA	TRBJ1-2	TGTGCCAGCAGCCCCCTGACTGGGATCGACTATGGCTACACCTTC	CASSPLTGIDYGYTF
TRBV11-2	NA	NA	TRBJ2-1	TGTGCCAGCAGCTTCCCCCGGGAACGCAATGAGCAGTTCTTC	CASSFPRERNEQFF
TRBV20-1	NA	NA	TRBJ2-3	TGCAGTGCTAGTCCCAGGTCAGGGGCAGATACGCAGTATTTT	CSASPRSGADTQYF
TRBV6-2/TRBV6-3	few	TRBD2	TRBJ2-5	TGTGCCAGCAGTGAGCGGGAGTGGGCCCAGTACTTC	CASSEREWAQYF
TRBV6-6	few	NA	TRBJ2-7	TGTGCCAGCAGTTTCAGGGTCGACGAGCAGTACTTC	CASSFRVDEQYF
TRBV24-1	few	TRBD1	TRBJ2-7	TGTGCCACCAGTGACCGACAGGGATACGAGCAGTACTTC	CATSDRQGYEQYF
TRBV7-9	few	NA	TRBJ2-7	TGTGCCAGCACTGGCTCGGGCTACGAGCAGTACTTC	CASTGSGYEQYF
TRBV6-2/TRBV6-3	few	TRBD2	TRBJ2-3	TGTGCCAGCAGGGAAATGCGACTAGCAGCAGATACGCAGTATTTT	CASREMRLAADTQYF
TRBV30	NA	TRBD1	TRBJ2-1	TGTGCCTGGTTAGAAGGACAGGGTCATGAGCAGTTCTTC	CAWLEGQGHEQFF
TRBV20-1	NA	TRBD2	TRBJ2-5	TGCAGTGCTAGGATAGTCTTGGCGGGAGATCAGGAGACCCAGTACTTC	CSARIVLAGDQETQYF
TRBV29-1	few	NA	TRBJ2-1	TGCAGCGTTGAGGGAGAACCCGGCGGCGAGCAGTTCTTC	CSVEGEPGGEQFF
TRBV5-5	few	NA	TRBJ1-1	TGTGCCAGCAGCTTAGAGGGGGTTTTCACTGAAGCTTTCTTT	CASSLEGVFTEAFF
TRBV5-1	few	NA	TRBJ1-1	TGCGCCAGCAGCTTGGCAGGGGTTGGAGCTTTCTTT	CASSLAGVGAFF
TRBV11-1	few	NA	TRBJ2-5	TGTGCCAGCAGCTTAGTTGGTTTGGGACATCCGCCCAAGGAGACCCAGTACTTC	CASSLVGLGHPPKETQYF
TRBV18	NA	NA	TRBJ2-7	TGTGCCAGCTCACCTTCCTTCGGGACACCCTCCTACGAGCAGTACTTC	CASSPSFGTPSYEQYF
TRBV7-2	many	NA	TRBJ1-2	TGTGCCAGCAGCCGGGACCGGAGGGATGGCTACACCTTC	CASSRDRRDGYTF
TRBV18	few	TRBD1	TRBJ1-2	TGTGCCAGCTCACCATCGACAGGGGCGTTCGGCTACACCTTC	CASSPSTGAFGYTF
TRBV4-2	NA	NA	TRBJ2-7	TGTGCCAGCAGCCAAGGTCCTCAGGGACTCTTCTCCTACGAGCAGTACTTC	CASSQGPQGLFSYEQYF
TRBV29-1	few	TRBD1	TRBJ2-1	TGCAGCGTCGAGGGACAGGGGCGATCCTACAATGAGCAGTTCTTC	CSVEGQGRSYNEQFF
TRBV25-1	NA	NA	TRBJ1-4	TGTGCCAGCAGTACAAACTACCGGGACGTAGCAACTAATGAAAAACTGTTTTTT	CASSTNYRDVATNEKLFF
TRBV12-3/TRBV12-4	NA	TRBD2	TRBJ2-7	TGTGCCAGCGGTAAACAGGGACTAGCGGGACTCTACGAGCAGTACTTC	CASGKQGLAGLYEQYF
TRBV20-1	NA	NA	TRBJ2-2	TGCAGTGCTCGATGGGGGGCCGGGGAGCTGTTTTTT	CSARWGAGELFF
TRBV7-2	NA	NA	TRBJ2-1	TGTGCCAGCAGGGGAGGGACAGAAAGATACAATGAGCAGTTCTTC	CASRGGTERYNEQFF
TRBV29-1	many	NA	TRBJ2-3	TGCAGCGTGCGATATGGAGATACGCAGTATTTT	CSVRYGDTQYF
TRBV20-1	NA	TRBD1	TRBJ1-2	TGCAGTGCTTCCGGGACAGGTGTTGGCTACACCTTC	CSASGTGVGYTF
TRBV12-3/TRBV12-4	NA	TRBD2	TRBJ2-7	TGTGCCAGCAGTCTCCCGGGACTAGGTTGGTACGAGCAGTACTTC	CASSLPGLGWYEQYF
TRBV5-1	few	TRBD1	TRBJ2-1	TGCGCCAGCAGCTTGGAACAGGGGGAGAATGAGCAGTTCTTC	CASSLEQGENEQFF
TRBV5-1	NA	NA	TRBJ2-1	TGCGCCAGCAGCCCAACAGGGCTGGGTAGAAGTGAGCAGTTCTTC	CASSPTGLGRSEQFF
TRBV5-5	few	NA	TRBJ1-2	TGTGCCAGCAGCCTACAGGCTAACTATGGCTACACCTTC	CASSLQANYGYTF
TRBV2	NA	NA	TRBJ1-2	TGTGCCAGCAGTGAAGAGGGACGCGGCTACACCTTC	CASSEEGRGYTF
TRBV20-1	NA	TRBD2	TRBJ2-1	TGCAGTGCTAGATCGCCGGGACTAACAACAATCGGGCAGTTCTTC	CSARSPGLTTIGQFF
TRBV20-1	few	TRBD1	TRBJ2-1	TGCAGTGCTATAAACTCGGGACAGAGCTACAATGAGCAGTTCTTC	CSAINSGQSYNEQFF
TRBV5-1	NA	NA	TRBJ2-3	TGCGCCAGCTCCCCCGGGGGAAGGGATACGCAGTATTTT	CASSPGGRDTQYF
TRBV12-3/TRBV12-4	NA	NA	TRBJ2-1	TGTGCCAGCAGTTTGCGGACAGTAGGTGAGCAGTTCTTC	CASSLRTVGEQFF
TRBV7-6	many	NA	TRBJ2-2	TGTGCCAGCAGCACCCACACCGGGGAGCTGTTTTTT	CASSTHTGELFF
TRBV24-1	few	NA	TRBJ2-3	TGTGCCACCAGTGAGCCTGGGACAGATACGCAGTATTTT	CATSEPGTDTQYF
TRBV29-1	NA	TRBD2	TRBJ2-5	TGCAGCTTACAGTCCTTTGGGGCTAGCGGGAGTAAGGAGACCCAGTACTTC	CSLQSFGASGSKETQYF
TRBV10-1	many	TRBD1	TRBJ1-1	TGCGCCAGCAGTGAGTACAGGGGGCTTGGGACTGAAGCTTTCTTT	CASSEYRGLGTEAFF
TRBV29-1	NA	TRBD2	TRBJ2-3	TGCAGCGTGGGACTAGCGGGATTCATGAATACGCAGTATTTT	CSVGLAGFMNTQYF
TRBV5-1	many	NA	TRBJ2-3	TGCGCCAGCAGCTTGGCCCTGAGCACAGATACGCAGTATTTT	CASSLALSTDTQYF
TRBV6-2/TRBV6-3	few	TRBD1	TRBJ2-3	TGTGCCAGCAGTTACTACCCGGGGACAGTAAGCACAGATACGCAGTATTTT	CASSYYPGTVSTDTQYF
TRBV29-1	many	NA	TRBJ2-5	TGCAGCGTTGAGCTACAACTGGAATCCCTGGGGGAGACCCAGTACTTC	CSVELQLESLGETQYF
TRBV6-4	few	NA	TRBJ2-7	TGTGCCAGCCAAGGAGACATTTTTGTTCACGAGCAGTACTTC	CASQGDIFVHEQYF
TRBV4-3	few	NA	TRBJ2-2	TGCGCCAGCAGCCAAGCCGGGGTTGACACCGGGGAGCTGTTTTTT	CASSQAGVDTGELFF
TRBV6-5	many	NA	TRBJ2-3	TGTGCCAGCAGTTACCCCGGGGTCGGGACAGATACGCAGTATTTT	CASSYPGVGTDTQYF
TRBV20-1	many	NA	TRBJ1-5	TGCAGTGCTAGAGGCAGTCCGGGTCAGCCCCAGCATTTT	CSARGSPGQPQHF
TRBV12-3/TRBV12-4	NA	TRBD1	TRBJ2-1	TGTGCCAGCACCTTAGGGACAGGGGCGGTTGGTGAGCAGTTCTTC	CASTLGTGAVGEQFF